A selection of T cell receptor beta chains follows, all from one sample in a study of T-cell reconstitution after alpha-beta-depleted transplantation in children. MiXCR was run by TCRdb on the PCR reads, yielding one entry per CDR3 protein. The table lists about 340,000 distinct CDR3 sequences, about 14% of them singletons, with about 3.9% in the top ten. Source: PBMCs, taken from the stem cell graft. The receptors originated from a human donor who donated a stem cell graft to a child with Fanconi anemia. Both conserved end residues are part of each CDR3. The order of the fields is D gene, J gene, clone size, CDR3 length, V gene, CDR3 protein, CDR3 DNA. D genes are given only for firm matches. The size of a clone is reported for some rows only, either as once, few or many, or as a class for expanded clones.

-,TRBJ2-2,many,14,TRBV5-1,CASSGLGEGGELFF,TGCGCCAGCAGCGGGCTCGGAGAGGGCGGGGAGCTGTTTTTT
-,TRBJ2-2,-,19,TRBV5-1,CASSLVRSGSPTNTGELFF,TGCGCCAGCAGCTTGGTGAGGTCCGGGAGCCCCACGAACACCGGGGAGCTGTTTTTT
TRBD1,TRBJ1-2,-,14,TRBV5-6,CASSLPGQDYGYTF,TGTGCCAGCAGCTTACCGGGACAGGACTATGGCTACACCTTC
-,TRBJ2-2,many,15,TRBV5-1,CASSLVAEDTGELFF,TGCGCCAGCAGCTTGGTGGCAGAGGACACCGGGGAGCTGTTTTTT
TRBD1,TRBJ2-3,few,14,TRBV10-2,CASYQGAGGDTQYF,TGCGCCAGTTACCAGGGGGCTGGAGGAGATACGCAGTATTTT
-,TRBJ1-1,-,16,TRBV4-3,CASSQDTEGMNTEAFF,TGCGCCAGCAGCCAAGATACAGAGGGGATGAACACTGAAGCTTTCTTT
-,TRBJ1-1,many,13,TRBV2,CASRPTLNTEAFF,TGTGCCAGCAGACCTACACTGAACACTGAAGCTTTCTTT
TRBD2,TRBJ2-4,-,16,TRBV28,CASSPGEGRAKNIQYF,TGTGCCAGCAGCCCCGGGGAGGGACGAGCCAAAAACATTCAGTACTTC
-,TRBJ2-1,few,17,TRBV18,CASSPLPVGLADNEQFF,TGTGCCAGCTCACCACTCCCTGTAGGGCTCGCGGATAATGAGCAGTTCTTC
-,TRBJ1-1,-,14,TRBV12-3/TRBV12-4,CASSLQGLATEAFF,TGTGCCAGCAGTTTACAGGGTTTAGCCACTGAAGCTTTCTTT
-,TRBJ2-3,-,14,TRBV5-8,CASSLVPGRDTQYF,TGTGCCAGCAGCTTGGTTCCAGGGCGAGATACGCAGTATTTT
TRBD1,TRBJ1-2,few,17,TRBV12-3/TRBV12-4,CASSPQPWTGSWDGYTF,TGTGCCAGCAGTCCGCAACCATGGACAGGTAGCTGGGATGGCTACACCTTC
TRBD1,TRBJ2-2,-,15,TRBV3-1,CASSQGQGRYGELFF,TGTGCCAGCAGCCAAGGACAGGGAAGGTACGGGGAGCTGTTTTTT
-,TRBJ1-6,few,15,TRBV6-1,CASSPVSSYNSPLHF,TGTGCCAGCAGTCCCGTGAGCTCCTATAATTCACCCCTCCACTTT
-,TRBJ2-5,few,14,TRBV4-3,CASSQGLNQETQYF,TGCGCCAGCAGCCAAGGGCTGAACCAAGAGACCCAGTACTTC
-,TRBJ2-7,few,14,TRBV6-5,CASSYSHVTNEQYF,TGTGCCAGCAGTTACTCGCACGTCACAAACGAGCAGTACTTC
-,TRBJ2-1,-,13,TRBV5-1,CASSSTATNEQFF,TGCGCCAGCAGCTCGACAGCTACCAATGAGCAGTTCTTC
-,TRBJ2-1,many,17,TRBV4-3,CASSPRTEQIPYNEQFF,TGCGCCAGCAGCCCGCGGACAGAACAAATTCCCTACAATGAGCAGTTCTTC
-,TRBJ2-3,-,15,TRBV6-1,CASRRTHARTDTQYF,TGTGCCAGCAGGCGGACACACGCACGCACAGATACGCAGTATTTT
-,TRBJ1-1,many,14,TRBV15,CATSGPGRSTEAFF,TGTGCCACCAGCGGCCCAGGGAGGAGCACTGAAGCTTTCTTT
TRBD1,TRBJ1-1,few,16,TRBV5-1,CASRREPGGRGTEAFF,TGCGCCAGCAGACGGGAGCCAGGGGGCAGGGGCACTGAAGCTTTCTTT
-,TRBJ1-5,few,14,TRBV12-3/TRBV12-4,CASSLRGDSQPQHF,TGTGCCAGCAGTTTGCGGGGTGACAGTCAGCCCCAGCATTTT
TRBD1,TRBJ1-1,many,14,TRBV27,CASSPRTGVPEAFF,TGTGCCAGCAGTCCCCGGACAGGGGTTCCTGAAGCTTTCTTT
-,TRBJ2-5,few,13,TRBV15,CATSRGWGETQYF,TGTGCCACCAGCAGAGGGTGGGGGGAGACCCAGTACTTC
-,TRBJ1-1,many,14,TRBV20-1,CSASLGIGDTEAFF,TGCAGTGCTAGTTTGGGGATAGGGGACACTGAAGCTTTCTTT
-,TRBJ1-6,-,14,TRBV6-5,CASSSGFAVTPLHF,TGTGCCAGCAGTTCCGGATTCGCAGTTACACCCCTCCACTTT
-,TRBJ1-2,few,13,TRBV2,CASSAGRAYGYTF,TGTGCCAGCAGCGCAGGGCGGGCCTATGGCTACACCTTC
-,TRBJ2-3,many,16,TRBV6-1,CASSPGIGWLLNTQYF,TGTGCCAGCAGTCCCGGAATAGGCTGGTTACTAAATACGCAGTATTTT
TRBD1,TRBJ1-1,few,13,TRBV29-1,CSVTDRENTEAFF,TGCAGCGTTACCGACAGGGAGAACACTGAAGCTTTCTTT
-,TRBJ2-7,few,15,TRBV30,CAWSASLEAIYEQYF,TGTGCCTGGAGTGCGTCCCTAGAAGCAATCTACGAGCAGTACTTC
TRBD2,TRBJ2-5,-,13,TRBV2,CASSRGDEETQYF,TGTGCCAGCAGCCGGGGGGACGAAGAGACCCAGTACTTC
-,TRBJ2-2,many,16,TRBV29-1,CSVGLGSQGQTGELFF,TGCAGCGTTGGACTGGGATCGCAGGGTCAAACCGGGGAGCTGTTTTTT
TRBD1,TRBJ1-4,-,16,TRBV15,CATSRGTGSTNEKLFF,TGTGCCACCAGCAGAGGGACAGGCTCAACTAATGAAAAACTGTTTTTT
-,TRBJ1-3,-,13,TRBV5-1,CASSLTKGNTIYF,TGCGCCAGCAGCCTAACGAAGGGAAACACCATATATTTT
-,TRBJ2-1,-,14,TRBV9,CASSVGGERNEQFF,TGTGCCAGCAGCGTAGGGGGGGAGAGGAATGAGCAGTTCTTC
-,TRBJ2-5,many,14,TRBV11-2,CASSLVTAKETQYF,TGTGCCAGCAGCTTAGTGACTGCAAAGGAGACCCAGTACTTC
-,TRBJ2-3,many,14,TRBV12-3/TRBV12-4,CASSFGGRTDTQYF,TGTGCCAGCAGTTTCGGAGGTAGAACAGATACGCAGTATTTT
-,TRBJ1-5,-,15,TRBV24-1,CATGASGVSNQPQHF,TGTGCCACCGGAGCGTCGGGGGTTAGCAATCAGCCCCAGCATTTT
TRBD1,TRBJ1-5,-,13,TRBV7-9,CASSSQGNQPQHF,TGTGCCAGCAGCTCACAGGGGAATCAGCCCCAGCATTTT
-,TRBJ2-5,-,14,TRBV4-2,CASSQEPAEETQYF,TGTGCCAGCAGCCAAGAGCCCGCTGAAGAGACCCAGTACTTC
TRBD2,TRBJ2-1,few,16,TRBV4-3,CATPGALAGPYNEQFF,TGCGCCACCCCGGGGGCTCTAGCGGGGCCCTACAATGAGCAGTTCTTC
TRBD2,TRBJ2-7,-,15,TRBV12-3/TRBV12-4,CASSSLAGASYEQYF,TGTGCCAGCAGCTCCTTAGCGGGGGCTTCCTACGAGCAGTACTTC
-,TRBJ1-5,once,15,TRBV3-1,CATSQDPGVAQPQHF,TGTGCCACCAGCCAAGATCCTGGGGTGGCTCAGCCCCAGCATTTT
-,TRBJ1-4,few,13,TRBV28,CAGRAGDGEKLFF,TGTGCCGGGCGAGCAGGGGATGGAGAAAAACTGTTTTTT
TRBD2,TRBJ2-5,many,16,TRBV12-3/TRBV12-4,CASSPWGGGLVETQYF,TGTGCCAGCAGCCCCTGGGGGGGGGGACTTGTGGAGACCCAGTACTTC
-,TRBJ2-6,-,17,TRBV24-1,CATSDPRFGAGANVLTF,TGTGCCACCAGTGACCCCCGGTTCGGAGCTGGGGCCAACGTCCTGACTTTC
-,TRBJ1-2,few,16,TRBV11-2,CASSPTGEDANYGYTF,TGTGCCAGCAGCCCGACGGGCGAAGATGCTAACTATGGCTACACCTTC
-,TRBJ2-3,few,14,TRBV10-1,CASSGKAGLDTQYF,TGCGCCAGCAGTGGAAAAGCAGGGTTGGATACGCAGTATTTT
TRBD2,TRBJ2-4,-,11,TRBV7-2,CASQAGYIQYF,TGTGCCAGCCAAGCGGGGTACATTCAGTACTTC
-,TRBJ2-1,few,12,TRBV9,CASNPSSHEQFF,TGTGCCAGCAACCCTAGCAGCCATGAGCAGTTCTTC
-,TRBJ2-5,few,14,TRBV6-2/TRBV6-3,CASSPGLFGETQYF,TGTGCCAGCAGTCCGGGACTGTTCGGGGAGACCCAGTACTTC